Reported below is one T cell receptor beta chain. This clonotype has only a few counts. Its binding antigen is unknown. Base qualities are not at hand, and no much larger clone is one base apart. V and J lose 0 bases and 1 base, and a span of 13 bases separates them. Counted from cysteine to phenylalanine, this CDR3 has 16 amino acids. The read is trimmed to its CDR3 DNA, 48 bases read in frame from base 1. Per the germline V gene, SQVTM is the CDR1 and ANQGSEA is the CDR2. Library preparation employed PCR. Sequencing instrument: Illumina HiSeq 2500. To normalize quantification of the TCRbeta repertoire, the TCR libraries were built with molecular barcoding that relied on unique molecular identifiers. TCRdb's own reprocessing of the public reads used fastp at Q25 and MiXCR and kept productive beta chains. Rows matching on CDR3 protein sequence are summarized as one entry with the most common DNA and genes. The table for this sample lists hundreds of thousands of distinct CDR3 sequences; around 9.2% of them were counted only once. Of the sample, approximately 34% is held by the ten largest clones.

The treatment or condition label here, explained by the study, means: allogeneic hematopoietic cell transplantation with graft depleted of TCRalphabeta T cells and CD19 B cells. TCRalphabeta/CD19-depleted allogeneic hematopoietic cell grafts were given to the transplant recipients, all of whom were children. These data belong to a study of T-cell reconstitution after alpha-beta-depleted transplantation in children (TCRdb year 2016). At the level of the whole study: Using TCR repertoire profiling, the study quantitatively followed how T-cell immune reconstitution unfolded in children after TCRalphabeta/CD19-depleted allogeneic hematopoietic cell transplantation.

Study-wide conclusions, independent of this receptor: Over subsequent months, a decline in hyperexpanded clone frequencies was noted, and after one year, T-cell counts and TCRbeta diversity were mostly ascribed to newly produced T cells. In some patients, the high TCRbeta diversity seen at day 60 was put down to recipient T cells and intrathymic progenitors that had survived conditioning. About two months after transplant, the apparently early recovery of alphabetaT-cell counts reportedly depended on just several hundred clones that had expanded rapidly and came from non-depleted graft cells.

This material consisted of PBMCs, mostly from graft donor cells, taken 360 days after TCRalphabeta/CD19-depleted stem cell transplant. In this chain, TRBV29-1 is recombined with TRBJ2-1; TRBD2 is possibly the D segment (5 matching bases). This TCR came from a male patient aged 2 to 9 who had a stem cell transplant for acute myeloid leukemia, so the T cells may come from the graft donor. The CDR3 loop reads CSVEDSLAGSYNEQFF. The DNA is TGCAGCGTTGAAGATAGTCTAGCTGGATCCTACAATGAGCAGTTCTTC.